The source of this T cell receptor beta chain is a study of graft-versus-host responses after intestinal transplantation. Study summary: Transplant types were multivisceral, liver-intestinal, or isolated intestinal.

As regards this clone: Its antigen is as yet unknown.

Libraries were prepared by immunoSEQ multiplex PCR; TCRdb keeps only in-frame clonotypes and omits some of them. The sample lists tens of thousands of clones, 89% occurring once. The CDR3 contains 15 residues. V gave up 1 base and J gave up 4 bases; unmatched junction bases: 3. The germline gives CDR1 WSHSY, CDR2 SAAADI. The receptor was isolated from a human donor who was the organ donor for an intestinal transplant. The rearrangement links TRBV10-2 to TRBJ2-1, with 8 bases fitting TRBD2. The material sequenced was unstimulated CD4+ T cells sorted from spleen or lymph node cells, taken before transplant. In DNA form, the CDR3 reads TGCGCCAGCAGTGAGTACGGGAGGGCATACAATGAGCAGTTCTTC. It codes for CASSEYGRAYNEQFF.